This TCR beta chain came from a study of blood T cells in healthy people across ages. V dropped 7 bases and J dropped 1 base, with 10 bases sitting between them. The CDR3 spans 13 residues. Germline V lookup: CDR1 MNHNY, CDR2 SVGAGI (reference sequence). Study-wide points: Per-million-T-cell TCR beta diversity fell roughly linearly with age. In long-lived donors, naive CD4+ cell counts and diversity exceeded those of aged donors.

In this sample, this clonotype turned up a few times. Its antigen is still unknown. The use of a sample-barcoded 5' primer and a J-beta primer mix characterized a second PCR of about 7 to 12 cycles. TCRdb re-analysed the 5' RACE reads in MiXCR, keeping a single row per CDR3 protein. The table lists 450,000 to 650,000 distinct CDR3 sequences, more than 20% of them singletons. Separately, the same data were catalogued under a study of T cells of mothers and their children. That paper notes: A few healthy Caucasian mothers, along with their six children, served as the donors.

The sequencing sample was made of blood. This receptor was obtained from a boy between 10 and 17 years old in good health. V gene TRBV6-6 combines with J gene TRBJ1-1; D is perhaps TRBD1 (5 bases). CDR3 DNA sequence: TGTGCCAGCACTAGGGACGGGAACACTGAAGCTTTCTTT. As protein: CASTRDGNTEAFF.